Below, 7 T cell receptor beta chains from the same sample are listed, as sequenced in a study of blood T cells in healthy people across ages. A second about 7 to 12 cycle PCR used barcoded and J-beta primers. TCRdb re-called the 5' RACE reads with MiXCR, one entry per CDR3 protein. The sample has about 640,000 distinct CDR3 sequences; roughly 50% are singletons. Sequences were obtained from blood. These TCRs come from a man between 60 and 75 years old in good health.

The gene calls are TRBV7-9 and TRBJ2-5; D not resolved. V was shortened by 4 bases and J by 3 bases, with 6 bases between the two germline ends. CDR1 SEHNR and CDR2 FQNEAQ come from the germline V gene (reference sequence). This CDR3 has 12 amino acids. The CDR3 region has the DNA TGTGCCAGCAGCTCAGAGGAAGAGACCCAGTACTTC. Translating gives CASSSEEETQYF.

This chain links TRBV10-3 with TRBJ1-2, with D possibly being TRBD1 (5 bases). V lost 7 bases to trimming and J lost 6 bases, with 18 bases between them. CDR3 length: 14 residues. Germline V gives CDR1 ENHRY, CDR2 SYGVKD. CDR3 region: CAITADTQRDGYTF. CDR3 coding DNA: TGTGCCATCACCGCGGACACTCAAAGAGATGGCTACACCTTC.

This sequence joins TRBV20-1 and TRBJ2-5; a weak D match, TRBD2 (6 bases). With 1 base removed from V and 3 bases from J, the gap between germline ends came to 15 bases. The CDR3 totals 15 residues. Germline V gene lookup returns CDR1 DFQATT and CDR2 SNEGSKA (reference sequence). The CDR3 coding sequence is TGCAGTGCTAGAGCCCCTCTGCGGGGTGAAGAGACCCAGTACTTC. Its protein is CSARAPLRGEETQYF.

V is TRBV21-1 and J is TRBJ1-1; the table's D call, TRBD1, was not checked against the DNA. TRBV21-1 is assigned pseudogene status. The CDR3 is 15 amino acids. This CDR3 is CASSIGQTVNTEAFF. In nucleotides, the CDR3 is TGTGCCAGCAGCATAGGACAGACGGTGAACACTGAAGCTTTCTTT.

The CDR3 spells CSVEPGQGGETQYF. CDR3 coding DNA: TGCAGCGTTGAGCCAGGACAGGGAGGAGAGACCCAGTACTTC. The genes are TRBV29-1 and TRBJ2-5; TRBD1 matches at 8 bases. Germline CDR1 reads SQVTM; CDR2 reads ANQGSEA. The V gene end was trimmed by 3 bases and the J gene end by 4 bases; junction bases not matched to a gene: 7. CDR3 length: 14 amino acids.

The gene calls are TRBV5-1 and TRBJ2-3; D may be TRBD2 (6 bases). CDR1 is SGHRS, CDR2 YFSETQ, per germline. V was pared by 0 bases and J by 0 bases, with 17 bases between. The CDR3 has 18 amino acids. The CDR3 DNA follows: TGCGCCAGCAGCTTGGCCAGGCCAGGGAGGCGTAGCACAGATACGCAGTATTTT. Its protein product is CASSLARPGRRSTDTQYF.

The rearrangement joins TRBV2 to TRBJ2-3; TRBD1 aligns across 9 bases. The CDR3 spans 14 residues. CDR1 SNHLY and CDR2 FYNNEI come from the germline V gene. The ends lost 3 bases at V and 6 bases at J; junction bases unmatched: 4. CDR3 protein: CASSDAQGADTQYF. The CDR3 coding sequence is TGTGCCAGCAGTGACGCACAGGGGGCGGATACGCAGTATTTT.